These T cell receptor beta chains were read from a single sample in a study of blood T cell repertoires in COVID-19. Libraries were prepared by immunoSEQ multiplex PCR; TCRdb keeps only in-frame clonotypes and omits some of them. The sample consists of 70,000 or so clones, 90% of them appearing once. The specimen was peripheral blood. The source is a woman younger than 30 with acute or convalescent COVID-19. Both conserved end residues are part of each CDR3. Fields, in order: V gene, clone size, J gene, D gene, CDR3 protein, CDR3 DNA. A D gene is named only where the DNA matches it firmly. Where a row states a size, it is once, few, many or the class of an expanded clone; other rows omit it.

V gene: TRBV6-5
clone size: once
J gene: TRBJ2-7
D gene: TRBD1
CDR3 protein: CASSFQQGIEQYF
CDR3 DNA: TGTGCCAGCAGTTTTCAACAGGGGATCGAGCAGTACTTC

V gene: TRBV9
clone size: .
J gene: TRBJ2-2
D gene: .
CDR3 protein: CASSADVAGELFF
CDR3 DNA: TGTGCCAGCAGCGCAGATGTGGCCGGGGAGCTGTTTTTT

V gene: TRBV3-1/TRBV3-2
clone size: .
J gene: TRBJ2-5
D gene: .
CDR3 protein: CASSQGLVHTPQYF
CDR3 DNA: TGTGCCAGCAGCCAAGGACTAGTACATACGCCCCAGTACTTC

V gene: TRBV19
clone size: .
J gene: TRBJ2-5
D gene: TRBD2
CDR3 protein: CASSISAGDQETQYF
CDR3 DNA: TGTGCCAGTAGTATTTCGGCGGGGGACCAAGAGACCCAGTACTTC

V gene: TRBV6-1
clone size: .
J gene: TRBJ1-2
D gene: .
CDR3 protein: CASSESGREASGYTF
CDR3 DNA: TGTGCCAGCAGTGAGTCAGGACGGGAGGCTAGTGGCTACACCTTC

V gene: TRBV28
clone size: few
J gene: TRBJ1-1
D gene: TRBD1
CDR3 protein: CASSQTGYTEAFF
CDR3 DNA: TGTGCCAGCAGTCAGACAGGGTACACTGAAGCTTTCTTT

V gene: TRBV19
clone size: .
J gene: TRBJ2-3
D gene: .
CDR3 protein: CASSPSIQGWGTDTQYF
CDR3 DNA: TGTGCCAGTAGTCCCAGCATACAGGGATGGGGCACAGATACGCAGTATTTT

V gene: TRBV28
clone size: .
J gene: TRBJ2-7
D gene: TRBD2
CDR3 protein: CASSRQTSGGYEQYF
CDR3 DNA: TGTGCCAGCAGCCGCCAGACTAGCGGGGGCTACGAGCAGTACTTC

V gene: TRBV9
clone size: .
J gene: TRBJ1-1
D gene: .
CDR3 protein: CASSVSPDGSEAFF
CDR3 DNA: TGTGCCAGCAGCGTAAGCCCCGACGGGAGTGAAGCTTTCTTT

V gene: TRBV12-5
clone size: .
J gene: TRBJ2-7
D gene: TRBD2
CDR3 protein: CASGLGPGGEQYF
CDR3 DNA: TGTGCTAGTGGTTTGGGGCCCGGGGGGGAGCAGTACTTC

V gene: TRBV19
clone size: .
J gene: TRBJ1-6
D gene: .
CDR3 protein: CASSKQKTTYNSPLHF
CDR3 DNA: TGTGCCAGTAGTAAACAGAAGACAACCTATAATTCACCCCTCCACTTT

V gene: TRBV5-1
clone size: .
J gene: TRBJ2-7
D gene: .
CDR3 protein: CASSVEGLLEQYF
CDR3 DNA: TGCGCCAGCAGTGTGGAGGGACTTCTTGAGCAGTACTTC

V gene: TRBV5-1
clone size: .
J gene: TRBJ2-6
D gene: TRBD1
CDR3 protein: CASSLGDRAGANVLTF
CDR3 DNA: TGCGCCAGCAGCTTGGGTGACAGGGCTGGGGCCAACGTCCTGACTTTC

V gene: TRBV3-1/TRBV3-2
clone size: .
J gene: TRBJ2-2
D gene: .
CDR3 protein: CASSYRDPTGELFF
CDR3 DNA: TGTGCCAGCAGTTACAGGGACCCCACCGGGGAGCTGTTTTTT

V gene: TRBV12-5
clone size: .
J gene: TRBJ1-5
D gene: .
CDR3 protein: CASGPSGARGSQPQHF
CDR3 DNA: TGTGCTAGTGGTCCCTCTGGGGCCAGGGGATCCCAGCCCCAGCATTTT

V gene: TRBV28
clone size: .
J gene: TRBJ1-5
D gene: .
CDR3 protein: CASSFGARSQPQHF
CDR3 DNA: TGTGCCAGCAGTTTTGGGGCTAGAAGTCAGCCCCAGCATTTT

V gene: TRBV7-9
clone size: .
J gene: TRBJ2-7
D gene: TRBD2
CDR3 protein: CASSAPRASGDYEQYF
CDR3 DNA: TGTGCCAGCAGCGCACCCCGGGCTAGCGGAGACTACGAGCAGTACTTC

V gene: TRBV12-5
clone size: .
J gene: TRBJ1-2
D gene: TRBD1
CDR3 protein: CASGMTGVNYGYTF
CDR3 DNA: TGTGCTAGTGGTATGACAGGGGTTAACTATGGCTACACCTTC

V gene: TRBV11-2
clone size: .
J gene: TRBJ1-4
D gene: TRBD1
CDR3 protein: CASSFTGTVEKLFF
CDR3 DNA: TGTGCCAGCAGCTTCACCGGGACAGTCGAAAAACTGTTTTTT

V gene: TRBV19
clone size: .
J gene: TRBJ1-5
D gene: TRBD1
CDR3 protein: CASSWTGHNQPQHF
CDR3 DNA: TGTGCCAGTAGTTGGACAGGACATAATCAGCCCCAGCATTTT

V gene: TRBV10-3
clone size: .
J gene: TRBJ2-7
D gene: .
CDR3 protein: CAISEGGRPQYF
CDR3 DNA: TGTGCCATCAGTGAAGGTGGCAGGCCACAGTACTTC

V gene: TRBV29-1
clone size: once
J gene: TRBJ1-1
D gene: .
CDR3 protein: CSVDTGYSRNTEAFF
CDR3 DNA: TGCAGCGTTGATACAGGGTATTCTCGGAACACTGAAGCTTTCTTT

V gene: TRBV5-5
clone size: .
J gene: TRBJ2-2
D gene: TRBD2
CDR3 protein: CASSLSPGGSGAGELFF
CDR3 DNA: TGTGCCAGCAGCTTAAGCCCGGGCGGGAGTGGGGCCGGGGAGCTGTTTTTT

V gene: TRBV14
clone size: once
J gene: TRBJ2-1
D gene: TRBD1
CDR3 protein: CASSQLKVSPGGQVYEQFF
CDR3 DNA: TGTGCCAGCAGCCAACTCAAAGTGTCCCCAGGGGGCCAGGTGTATGAGCAGTTCTTC

V gene: TRBV2
clone size: .
J gene: TRBJ2-5
D gene: TRBD2
CDR3 protein: CAGGVAGIQYF
CDR3 DNA: TGTGCCGGGGGGGTAGCGGGGATTCAGTACTTC

V gene: TRBV27
clone size: .
J gene: TRBJ1-1
D gene: .
CDR3 protein: CASMEVLGATEAFF
CDR3 DNA: TGTGCCAGCATGGAAGTTTTGGGGGCCACAGAAGCTTTCTTT

V gene: TRBV7-9
clone size: once
J gene: TRBJ2-5
D gene: TRBD1
CDR3 protein: CASSLGQGARETQYF
CDR3 DNA: TGTGCCAGCAGCCTGGGACAGGGGGCTCGGGAGACCCAGTACTTC

V gene: TRBV28
clone size: .
J gene: TRBJ1-5
D gene: TRBD1
CDR3 protein: CASSLPYRGNQPQHF
CDR3 DNA: TGTGCCAGCAGTTTACCTTACAGGGGAAATCAGCCCCAGCATTTT

V gene: TRBV6-5
clone size: .
J gene: TRBJ1-1
D gene: TRBD1
CDR3 protein: CASSYSRQGRTEAFF
CDR3 DNA: TGTGCCAGCAGTTACTCCAGACAGGGTCGGACTGAAGCTTTCTTT

V gene: TRBV6-2/TRBV6-3
clone size: .
J gene: TRBJ2-2
D gene: TRBD2
CDR3 protein: CASSHSGGVAGELFF
CDR3 DNA: TGTGCCAGCAGTCACAGCGGGGGGGTCGCCGGGGAGCTGTTTTTT

V gene: TRBV19
clone size: .
J gene: TRBJ1-5
D gene: TRBD1
CDR3 protein: CASSIDRGGNQPQHF
CDR3 DNA: TGTGCCAGTAGTATAGACAGGGGGGGCAATCAGCCCCAGCATTTT

V gene: TRBV18
clone size: few
J gene: TRBJ2-2
D gene: .
CDR3 protein: CASSKTLNRNTGELFF
CDR3 DNA: TGTGCCAGCTCAAAAACCCTGAACAGGAACACCGGGGAGCTGTTTTTT

V gene: TRBV7-9
clone size: .
J gene: TRBJ2-1
D gene: .
CDR3 protein: CASSLNSNEQFF
CDR3 DNA: TGTGCCAGCAGCTTAAATAGTAATGAGCAGTTCTTC

V gene: TRBV19
clone size: .
J gene: TRBJ2-4
D gene: .
CDR3 protein: CASSIGHKNIQYF
CDR3 DNA: TGTGCCAGTAGTATAGGGCACAAAAACATTCAGTACTTC

V gene: TRBV27
clone size: .
J gene: TRBJ2-7
D gene: .
CDR3 protein: CASSQSRDISYEQYF
CDR3 DNA: TGTGCCAGCAGTCAAAGCCGGGACATCTCCTACGAGCAGTACTTC

V gene: TRBV3-1/TRBV3-2
clone size: .
J gene: TRBJ2-1
D gene: TRBD2
CDR3 protein: CASSPTAAGGTKYNEQFF
CDR3 DNA: TGTGCCAGCAGCCCAACCGCAGCGGGAGGGACAAAGTACAATGAGCAGTTCTTC

V gene: TRBV11-2
clone size: .
J gene: TRBJ2-7
D gene: TRBD2
CDR3 protein: CASTLGLARNEQYF
CDR3 DNA: TGTGCCAGCACCCTAGGACTAGCGCGGAACGAGCAGTACTTC

V gene: TRBV7-9
clone size: .
J gene: TRBJ2-2
D gene: .
CDR3 protein: CASSLVYLREESGELFF
CDR3 DNA: TGTGCCAGCAGCTTAGTCTATTTGAGGGAAGAATCCGGGGAGCTGTTTTTT

V gene: TRBV11-2
clone size: .
J gene: TRBJ2-2
D gene: TRBD2
CDR3 protein: CASSLVPAGANTGELFF
CDR3 DNA: TGTGCCAGCAGCTTAGTGCCAGCGGGGGCCAACACCGGGGAGCTGTTTTTT

V gene: TRBV30
clone size: .
J gene: TRBJ1-2
D gene: .
CDR3 protein: CAWSGGRYGYTF
CDR3 DNA: TGTGCCTGGAGTGGGGGCCGATATGGCTACACCTTC

V gene: TRBV6-1
clone size: .
J gene: TRBJ1-5
D gene: .
CDR3 protein: CASSEVYNQPQHF
CDR3 DNA: TGTGCCAGCAGTGAAGTTTATAATCAGCCCCAGCATTTT

V gene: TRBV28
clone size: .
J gene: TRBJ1-6
D gene: TRBD1
CDR3 protein: CASSRTGYAYNSPLHF
CDR3 DNA: TGTGCCAGCAGTAGGACAGGGTACGCCTATAATTCACCCCTCCACTTT

V gene: TRBV7-9
clone size: .
J gene: TRBJ2-5
D gene: .
CDR3 protein: CASTSVSGETQYF
CDR3 DNA: TGTGCCAGCACTAGCGTATCGGGGGAGACCCAGTACTTC

V gene: TRBV2
clone size: once
J gene: TRBJ2-1
D gene: .
CDR3 protein: CASSEPGDEQFF
CDR3 DNA: TGTGCCAGCAGTGAACCGGGGGATGAGCAGTTCTTC

V gene: TRBV4-3
clone size: .
J gene: TRBJ2-7
D gene: TRBD2
CDR3 protein: CASSPGLAGVSYEQYF
CDR3 DNA: TGCGCCAGCAGCCCCGGACTAGCGGGAGTAAGCTACGAGCAGTACTTC

V gene: TRBV7-9
clone size: .
J gene: TRBJ1-3
D gene: TRBD1
CDR3 protein: CASSPRTGLGNTIYF
CDR3 DNA: TGTGCCAGCAGCCCCAGGACAGGGTTGGGCAACACCATATATTTT

V gene: TRBV19
clone size: .
J gene: TRBJ2-2
D gene: TRBD1
CDR3 protein: CASSAGQGFRGELFF
CDR3 DNA: TGTGCCAGTAGTGCGGGACAGGGCTTTCGCGGGGAGCTGTTTTTT

V gene: TRBV15
clone size: .
J gene: TRBJ1-1
D gene: .
CDR3 protein: CATSRERGGYTEAFF
CDR3 DNA: TGTGCCACCAGCAGAGAGAGGGGGGGCTACACTGAAGCTTTCTTT

V gene: TRBV6-1
clone size: .
J gene: TRBJ1-1
D gene: .
CDR3 protein: CASSESGVTTEAFF
CDR3 DNA: TGTGCCAGCAGTGAAAGCGGGGTTACCACTGAAGCTTTCTTT

V gene: TRBV6-1
clone size: .
J gene: TRBJ2-1
D gene: TRBD1
CDR3 protein: CASSEGTGYRDNEQFF
CDR3 DNA: TGTGCCAGCAGTGAGGGGACAGGGTATCGAGACAATGAGCAGTTCTTC

V gene: TRBV24-1
clone size: once
J gene: TRBJ2-7
D gene: TRBD2
CDR3 protein: CPAGVSYEQYF
CDR3 DNA: TGCCCTGCGGGGGTTTCCTACGAGCAGTACTTC

V gene: TRBV5-1
clone size: .
J gene: TRBJ1-2
D gene: .
CDR3 protein: CASSPLRLNYGYTF
CDR3 DNA: TGCGCCAGCAGCCCACTAAGATTGAACTATGGCTACACCTTC

V gene: TRBV19
clone size: .
J gene: TRBJ1-4
D gene: .
CDR3 protein: CASSISYRIAPTNEKLFF
CDR3 DNA: TGTGCCAGTAGTATAAGCTACAGAATCGCCCCAACTAATGAAAAACTGTTTTTT